This T cell receptor beta chain was captured in a study of T cell changes during pregnancy in multiple sclerosis. The table came from immunoSEQ multiplex PCR; TCRdb's copy has only in-frame clones and leaves some out. Of approximately 83,000 clones listed, roughly 93% were seen once; the top ten hold about 4.5%. V lost 0 bases and J 5 bases, leaving 11 bases between the germline ends. This CDR3 contains 15 residues. Germline lookup yields CDR1 MNHNS and CDR2 SASEGT. The TCR comes from a female donor with multiple sclerosis, enrolled in a pregnancy study. The genes are TRBV6-1 and TRBJ2-1; D uncertain. The sequencing used peripheral blood, collected in the first trimester of pregnancy. DNA for the CDR3: TGTGCCAGCAGTGAAGCGAGTGGGCCCAACAATGAGCAGTTCTTC. It encodes CASSEASGPNNEQFF.